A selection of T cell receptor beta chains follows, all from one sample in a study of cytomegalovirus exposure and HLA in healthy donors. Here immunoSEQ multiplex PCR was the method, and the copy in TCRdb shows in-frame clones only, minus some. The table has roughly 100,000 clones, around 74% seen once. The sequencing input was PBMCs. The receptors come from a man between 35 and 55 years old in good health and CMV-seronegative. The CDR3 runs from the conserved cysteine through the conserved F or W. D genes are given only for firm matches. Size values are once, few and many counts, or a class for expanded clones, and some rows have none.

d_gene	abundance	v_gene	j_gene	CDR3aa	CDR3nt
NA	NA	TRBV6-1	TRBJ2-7	CASSEAGQPPYEQYF	TGTGCCAGCAGTGAAGCGGGGCAGCCCCCCTACGAGCAGTACTTC
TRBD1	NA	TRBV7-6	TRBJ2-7	CASSGAGTGLRRQYF	TGTGCCAGCAGCGGAGCCGGGACAGGGCTCCGTCGGCAGTACTTC
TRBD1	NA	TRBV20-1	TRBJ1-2	CSYQGASAF	TGCAGTTACCAGGGGGCATCAGCCTTC
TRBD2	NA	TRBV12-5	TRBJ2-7	CASGLWRGSYEQYF	TGTGCTAGTGGTTTGTGGCGGGGGAGCTACGAGCAGTACTTC
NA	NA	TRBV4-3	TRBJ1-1	CASSQGQVRTEAFF	TGCGCCAGCAGCCAAGGACAGGTACGCACTGAAGCTTTCTTT
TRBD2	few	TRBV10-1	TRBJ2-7	CASSVLAGGPYEQYF	TGCGCCAGCAGTGTACTAGCGGGAGGGCCGTACGAGCAGTACTTC
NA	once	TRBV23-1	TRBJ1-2	CASSQSGRFDYGYTF	TGCGCCAGCAGTCAATCTGGGAGGTTTGACTATGGCTACACCTTC
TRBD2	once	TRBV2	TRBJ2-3	CASNHYGPQVASGSGTQYF	TGTGCCAGCAACCATTACGGACCTCAGGTCGCTAGCGGGAGCGGTACGCAGTATTTT
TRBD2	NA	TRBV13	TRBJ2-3	CASSEAGTSGASTDTQYF	TGTGCCAGCAGCGAGGCCGGGACTAGCGGGGCTAGCACAGATACGCAGTATTTT
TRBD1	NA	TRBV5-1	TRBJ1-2	CASSLDWDSNYGYTF	TGCGCCAGCAGCTTGGATTGGGACAGTAACTATGGCTACACCTTC
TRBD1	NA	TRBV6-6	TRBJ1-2	CASSNPGTGDYGYTF	TGTGCCAGCAGTAATCCCGGCACAGGGGACTATGGCTACACCTTC
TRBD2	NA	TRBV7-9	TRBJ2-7	CASSWEGFEQYF	TGTGCCAGCAGCTGGGAGGGGTTCGAGCAGTACTTC
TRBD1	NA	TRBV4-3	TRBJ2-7	CASSQELRTGGSYEQYF	TGCGCCAGCAGCCAAGAACTAAGGACAGGGGGCTCTTACGAGCAGTACTTC
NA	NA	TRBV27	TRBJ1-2	CASSFGGARLNNYGYTF	TGTGCCAGCAGTTTTGGGGGGGCGCGTCTTAATAACTATGGCTACACCTTC
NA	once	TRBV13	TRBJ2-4	CASSLAKNIQYF	TGTGCCAGCTCCCTTGCCAAAAACATTCAGTACTTC
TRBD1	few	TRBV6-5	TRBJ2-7	CASSTYRGPYEQYF	TGTGCCAGCAGTACCTACAGGGGACCCTACGAGCAGTACTTC
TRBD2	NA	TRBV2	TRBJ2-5	CASSLGTTGRETQYF	TGTGCCAGCAGTTTAGGGACTACTGGGAGAGAGACCCAGTACTTC
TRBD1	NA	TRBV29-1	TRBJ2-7	CSVLTGVEQYF	TGCAGCGTTCTGACAGGGGTCGAGCAGTACTTC
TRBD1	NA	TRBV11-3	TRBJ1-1	CASAFEGQPNTEAFF	TGTGCCAGCGCCTTCGAGGGACAGCCGAACACTGAAGCTTTCTTT
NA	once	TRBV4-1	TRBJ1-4	CASSPQGRDNEKLFF	TGCGCCAGCAGCCCGCAGGGGAGGGATAATGAAAAACTGTTTTTT
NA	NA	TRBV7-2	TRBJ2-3	CASSRSGSRTDTQYF	TGTGCCAGCAGCCGTAGCGGATCTCGCACAGATACGCAGTATTTT
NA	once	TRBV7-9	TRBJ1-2	CASSLRGQNYGYTF	TGTGCCAGCAGCTTACGGGGTCAGAACTATGGCTACACCTTC
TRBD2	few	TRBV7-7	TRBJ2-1	CASSPGLAGNEQFF	TGTGCCAGCAGTCCAGGACTAGCGGGCAATGAGCAGTTCTTC
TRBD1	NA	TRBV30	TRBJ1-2	CAWSPGQGASYGYTF	TGTGCCTGGAGTCCGGGACAGGGGGCAAGCTATGGCTACACCTTC
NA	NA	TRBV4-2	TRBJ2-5	CASSQVGAQETQYF	TGTGCCAGCAGCCAAGTTGGGGCACAAGAGACCCAGTACTTC
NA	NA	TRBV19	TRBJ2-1	CASSMFTYSYNEQFF	TGTGCCAGTAGTATGTTCACCTACTCCTACAATGAGCAGTTCTTC